The rows below give T cell receptor beta chains drawn from one sample of a study of blood T cell repertoires in COVID-19. Sequencing was performed with immunoSEQ multiplex PCR; in TCRdb, only in-frame clones are kept and a portion is missing. The data contain 88,000 or so clones, roughly 90% of them singletons. Source material: peripheral blood. The source of these receptors is a man between 45 and 60 years old with acute or convalescent COVID-19. CDR3s include the opening cysteine and the closing phenylalanine or tryptophan. Each record gives: D gene, V gene, clone size, J gene, CDR3 DNA, CDR3 protein. A D gene is named only where the DNA matches it firmly. Only some rows state a clone size, as once, few, many or a class for expanded clones.

NA	TRBV28	NA	TRBJ1-4	TGTGCCAGCAGTTGGGGAGGGAGAACTAATGAAAAACTGTTTTTT	CASSWGGRTNEKLFF
TRBD2	TRBV24-1	NA	TRBJ2-1	TGTGCCACCAGTGAAACCTCTAGCGGGAGGAGGAATGAGCAGTTCTTC	CATSETSSGRRNEQFF
NA	TRBV2	NA	TRBJ1-5	TGTGCCAGCAGACTCCTTCCCTTGACAGTAAATCAGCCCCAGCATTTT	CASRLLPLTVNQPQHF
TRBD2	TRBV4-2	NA	TRBJ2-3	TGTGCCAGCAGCCAAGTCGCTAGCGGAGCTAGCACAGATACGCAGTATTTT	CASSQVASGASTDTQYF
TRBD1	TRBV5-8	NA	TRBJ2-1	TGTGCCAGCAGCCGTTTTAGACAGGGGACCTTGAGCAATGAGCAGTTCTTC	CASSRFRQGTLSNEQFF
NA	TRBV4-1	once	TRBJ1-5	TGCGCCAGCAGCCAAGGGACTCCTGGTCAGCCCCAGCATTTT	CASSQGTPGQPQHF
TRBD1	TRBV19	NA	TRBJ1-5	TGTGCCAGTAGTGTGAGACAGGGGGCGAGGCAGCCCCAGCATTTT	CASSVRQGARQPQHF
TRBD1	TRBV5-4	NA	TRBJ1-2	TGTGCCAGCAGCCAGGACAGGGGGCGCGGTGGCTACACCTTC	CASSQDRGRGGYTF
TRBD1	TRBV27	NA	TRBJ1-2	TGTGCCAGCAGTCCCGGGACAGGAGGCGGCTACACCTTC	CASSPGTGGGYTF
NA	TRBV5-1	once	TRBJ2-6	TGCGCCAGCAGCCCGCGGACAGCCTCTGGGGCCAACGTCCTGACTTTC	CASSPRTASGANVLTF
TRBD1	TRBV7-7	once	TRBJ1-6	TGTGCCAGCAGCTCCCGGGACAGGAATTCACCCCTCCACTTT	CASSSRDRNSPLHF
TRBD1	TRBV5-1	NA	TRBJ1-2	TGCGCCAGCAGGTCGACAGGGGAAGGGGGCTACACCTTC	CASRSTGEGGYTF
NA	TRBV6-5	NA	TRBJ1-5	TGTGCCAGCAGTTTGACAGCTTATAGCAATCAGCCCCAGCATTTT	CASSLTAYSNQPQHF
NA	TRBV11-2	few	TRBJ1-6	TGTGCCAGCAGCTTAGATCGGGATTCACCCCTCCACTTT	CASSLDRDSPLHF
TRBD1	TRBV6-1	NA	TRBJ1-5	TGTGCCAGCAGTGAAAGACAGGGGCTGACTTATAGCAATCAGCCCCAGCATTTT	CASSERQGLTYSNQPQHF
TRBD1	TRBV4-3	NA	TRBJ1-1	TGCGCCAGCAGCCCGGGAGGGACAGGGGGCGCGGCTTTCTTT	CASSPGGTGGAAFF
NA	TRBV6-4	few	TRBJ2-6	TGTGCCAGCAGCCGGGACACCGACTCTGGGGCCAACGTCCTGACTTTC	CASSRDTDSGANVLTF
TRBD2	TRBV19	once	TRBJ2-1	TGTGCCAGTAGTATCGGCGGGGGGGGGAGAATTGAGCAGTTCTTC	CASSIGGGGRIEQFF
NA	TRBV28	once	TRBJ2-5	TGTGCCAGCATGATCAGGGAAGGGGAGACCCAGTACTTC	CASMIREGETQYF
NA	TRBV5-8	NA	TRBJ2-3	TGTGCCAGCAGCTTAAAGGGGACAGATACGCAGTATTTT	CASSLKGTDTQYF
TRBD2	TRBV2	NA	TRBJ2-2	TGTGCCAGCAGTTCCACTAGCGGAGGGAACACCGGGGAGCTGTTTTTT	CASSSTSGGNTGELFF
TRBD1	TRBV24-1	NA	TRBJ1-1	TGTGCCACCAGTGATCGGACAGGCAAAGCTTTCTTT	CATSDRTGKAFF
TRBD1	TRBV6-5	NA	TRBJ1-1	TGTGCCAGCGTCCGGGACAGAGAAGCTTTCTTT	CASVRDREAFF
NA	TRBV6-5	NA	TRBJ1-2	TGTGCCAGCAGTTACGCGGCAGGGGTTGGCTACACCTTC	CASSYAAGVGYTF
TRBD2	TRBV4-2	NA	TRBJ2-1	TGTGCCAGCAGTCCGAGCGGGAGCTACAATGAGCAGTTCTTC	CASSPSGSYNEQFF
TRBD1	TRBV28	NA	TRBJ1-5	TGTGCCAGCAGTTCTGACAGGGCTATCAATCAGCCCCAGCATTTT	CASSSDRAINQPQHF
NA	TRBV19	NA	TRBJ2-4	TGTGCCAGTAGTGCTCGCAGGGGAGCCAAAAACATTCAGTACTTC	CASSARRGAKNIQYF
TRBD1	TRBV29-1	NA	TRBJ1-1	TGCAGCGTTCGGGGCGGGACAGGGTTGAACACTGAAGCTTTCTTT	CSVRGGTGLNTEAFF
NA	TRBV15	NA	TRBJ1-4	TGTGCCACCAGCAGAGATCTGAGGACAGTTAATGAAAAACTGTTTTTT	CATSRDLRTVNEKLFF
TRBD1	TRBV5-1	once	TRBJ1-6	TGCGCCAGCAGCTTTAACCCCGGACAGGGTGGATCACCCCTCCACTTT	CASSFNPGQGGSPLHF
NA	TRBV19	once	TRBJ1-5	TGTGCCAGTACCGGACAGATTAATCAGCCCCAGCATTTT	CASTGQINQPQHF
NA	TRBV27	once	TRBJ1-2	TGTGCCAGCAGTTCCGGGGGGAGGGTGAGCGGCTACACCTTC	CASSSGGRVSGYTF
NA	TRBV19	NA	TRBJ1-4	TGTGCCAGTACTCCCCGCGGGACCTCTAGTGAAAAACTGTTTTTT	CASTPRGTSSEKLFF
TRBD1	TRBV7-8	once	TRBJ1-2	TGTGCCAGCAGCCCGAGGACAGGGGATGGCTACACCTTC	CASSPRTGDGYTF
NA	TRBV27	NA	TRBJ2-1	TGTGCCAGCACCCTCCGGCCGGGACTCCCTAGAGAGCAGTTCTTC	CASTLRPGLPREQFF
NA	TRBV5-1	NA	TRBJ1-1	TGCGCCAGCAGCTCCGGCTTTAGGGAGTCGGCTGAAGCTTTCTTT	CASSSGFRESAEAFF
TRBD1	TRBV5-5	NA	TRBJ1-1	TGTGCCAGCAGCCTACAGGGGGCTAACACTGAAGCTTTCTTT	CASSLQGANTEAFF
TRBD1	TRBV5-1	NA	TRBJ1-1	TGCGCCAGCAGCTTAGACAGGGCGGGCACTGAAGCTTTCTTT	CASSLDRAGTEAFF
TRBD1	TRBV19	NA	TRBJ2-1	TGTGCCAGTAGTATTGAGGGGACAGAGAACCACAATGAGCAGTTCTTC	CASSIEGTENHNEQFF
TRBD1	TRBV6-2/TRBV6-3	NA	TRBJ2-5	TGTGCCAGCAGTTCTTACGGGACAGCGCAAAAAGAGACCCAGTACTTC	CASSSYGTAQKETQYF
NA	TRBV4-1	NA	TRBJ1-4	TGCGCCAGCAGTCCCGCAGGCACAACTAATGAAAAACTGTTTTTT	CASSPAGTTNEKLFF
TRBD1	TRBV19	once	TRBJ1-2	TGTGCCAGTAGGAGCCCCGGGACAGGGACTGCTAACTATGGCTACACCTTC	CASRSPGTGTANYGYTF